This paragraph covers one TCR beta chain sequence. In this sample, this clonotype turned up a few times. Its antigen is still unknown. Base quality data are lacking; no much larger clone is found one base away. This entry is derived from a study of T cells in Graves' hyperthyroidism and ophthalmopathy (dated by TCRdb to between 2018 and 2021). For the wider study: Peripheral blood was collected at initial diagnosis, before any treatment. TCR V-J signatures able to tell the groups apart were searched for in a discovery cohort of 90 to 100 patients, of whom 43 had Graves' ophthalmopathy and 55 to 65 had stable Graves' hyperthyroidism. The roughly 91 discovery patients were randomly divided into training and test sets at a 7:3 ratio. Prospective prediction of ophthalmopathy was tested in an independent validation cohort consisting of under 20 hyperthyroidism patients and over 15 patients who later progressed to ophthalmopathy. The paper reports TCR Vbeta CDR3 sequencing of fewer than 150 peripheral blood samples: some 41 ophthalmopathy, fewer than 80 hyperthyroidism and around 17 progressor patients. In addition, the study compared T-cell repertoires in thyroid tissue and in blood from roughly six Graves' hyperthyroidism patients. Once sampling was done, hyperthyroidism patients were given methimazole at a starting dose of 30 mg daily, whereas ophthalmopathy patients were given high-dose intravenous methylprednisolone. Points the paper makes about the study in general: In validation, the model predicted progression to ophthalmopathy a median of approximately 6.3 months before onset, with about 67% sensitivity and roughly 72% specificity. Most expanded thyroid clonotypes (frequency above 0.001) were also found in blood, which suggests that blood repertoires may mirror thyroid immune responses. A 13 V-J signature model separated ophthalmopathy from stable hyperthyroidism, with around 90% sensitivity and just under 84% specificity in cross-validation and 80%/75% in testing. Sample size was not statistically predetermined, and blinding of investigators to group allocation was not performed.

Stable Graves' hyperthyroidism was defined as no progression to ophthalmopathy during 18 months of follow-up. Hyperthyroidism patients were newly diagnosed, had a disease duration of under 2 months, and were aged 18 to 65 years. The study excluded patients with uncontrolled infections, other autoimmune diseases, pregnancy or lactation. Diagnoses were established on the basis of clinical symptoms, serum thyroxine and TRAb, thyroid ultrasound, and orbital computed tomography. Ficoll-Paque density gradient centrifugation was used to isolate PBMCs from 8 to 10 ml of fresh peripheral blood. Total RNA was extracted with Trizol reagent, and quality was checked on an Agilent 2100 Bioanalyzer. TCR beta CDR3 regions were amplified from RNA transcripts. For the first round of RT-PCR on the TCR CDR3, the HTBI primer set was used together with the Qiagen OneStep RT-PCR kit. A second multiplex PCR round built the libraries, followed by size selection and purification. Paired-end sequencing of the libraries was performed with 100 bp reads on an Illumina HiSeq2000. Per the authors' processing: SOAPnuke was used to process the raw data, with reads discarded if the reads contained adapters or uncalled bases, had a mean Phred below 15, or lacked an exact constant-primer or identifier match. High-quality paired reads were merged using COPE v1.2.5, and each unique nucleotide sequence was defined as a clonotype. Clonotypes were aligned to IMGT TRBV, TRBD and TRBJ reference segments using MiTCR v1.1. Analysis was restricted to V-J combinations with a frequency above 0.0001, which covered approximately 99% of repertoires. The TCS score was defined as F50 (clonal expansion) divided by E x V (chaos), with BLOSUM62-based TCRdist calculated between CDR3 peptides within each V-J. Welch's t-statistics and random forest reduced roughly 540 V-J features to roughly 13, which were used in a naive Bayes classifier (R e1071). Using fastp at Q25 and MiXCR, TCRdb reprocessed the public reads and kept productive beta chains. One record per CDR3 amino acid sequence lists the most common genes and DNA. These V and J calls originate from TCRdb's pipeline instead of the authors' own analysis. Within this sample are roughly 300,000 distinct CDR3 sequences, with roughly 21% of them counted one time only. Jointly, the top ten make up around 50% of the sample.

The receptor comes from a woman aged 50 to 60 with Graves' hyperthyroidism. The sample comprised blood.

The base sequence is TGTGCCAGCAGCCTGATAGCGGGAACTAGCACAGATACGCAGTATTTT. Its amino acids are CASSLIAGTSTDTQYF. Recombination linked TRBV7-6 to TRBJ2-3; 8 bases in the middle match TRBD2. Based on the germline V gene, the CDR1 and CDR2 sequences are SGHVS and FNYEAQ. V trim: 5 bases; J trim: 0 bases; unmatched bases: 7. From the cysteine up to the phenylalanine, the CDR3 has a length of 16 residues. Only the CDR3 region is kept as DNA, spanning 48 bases read in frame from base 1. Here the CDR3 is joined to the reference TRBV7-6 and TRBJ2-3 genes, and the full variable domain is: GAGVSQSPRYKVTKRGQDVALRCDPISGHVSLYWYRQALGQGPEFLTYFNYEAQQDKSGLPNDRFSAERPEGSISTLTIQRTEQRDSAMYRCASSLIAGTSTDTQYFGPGTRLTVL.